The next 6 T cell receptor beta chains were all read from a single sample in a study of blood T cell repertoires in COVID-19. The repertoire was sequenced with immunoSEQ multiplex PCR; TCRdb's copy has only in-frame clones and lacks some. The sample includes about 210,000 clones, approximately 82% of them seen just once. The sample comprised peripheral blood. All receptors come from a man between 50 and 59 years old with active or convalescent COVID-19.

V and J are TRBV5-6 and TRBJ1-2; 7 bases are a match to TRBD1. V lost 4 bases and J lost 3; bases outside the gene matches: 3. Germline V CDR1 and CDR2: SGHDT, YYEEEE. CDR3 length: 13 amino acids. The CDR3 DNA reads TGTGCCAGCAGCACCGACAGGGACTATGGCTACACCTTC. It translates to CASSTDRDYGYTF.

This clone was recorded only once. The V and J genes are TRBV6-5 and TRBJ2-7; 7 bases are a match to TRBD1. The V gene end was trimmed by 6 bases and the J gene end by 5 bases; junction bases not matched to a gene: 7. The CDR3 covers 13 residues. Germline V gene sequence: CDR1 MNHEY, CDR2 SVGAGI. CDR3 DNA: TGTGCCAGCAGAAGGACAGGACTCAACGAGCAGTACTTC. Translating it yields CASRRTGLNEQYF.

The chain employs TRBV5-1 and TRBJ2-5; D might be TRBD1 (5 bases). V was cut by 3 bases and J by 0 bases, with 12 bases left in between. CDR3 size: 15 residues. Germline CDR1 SGHRS, CDR2 YFSETQ. CDR3 coding DNA: TGCGCCAGCAGCTCGCAGGGAAGGTACCAAGAGACCCAGTACTTC. Translating it yields CASSSQGRYQETQYF.

The V and J genes are TRBV5-4 and TRBJ1-3; D is uncertain. Trimming left V 1 base short and J 4 bases short, with 9 bases between. In germline, CDR1 is SGHNT, CDR2 YYREEE (reference sequence). CDR3 length: 14 amino acids. The CDR3 here is CASSLFDGGNTIYF. The CDR3, as DNA: TGTGCCAGCAGCTTGTTTGACGGGGGAAACACCATATATTTT. The full variable domain, rest sourced from reference TRBV5-4 and TRBJ1-3, is ETGVTQSPTHLIKTRGQQVTLRCSSQSGHNTVSWYQQALGQGPQFIFQYYREEENGRGNFPPRFSGLQFPNYSSELNVNALELDDSALYLCASSLFDGGNTIYFGEGSWLTVV.

Here the CDR3 reads CASSLDSANTGELFF. The DNA of the CDR3 is TGTGCCAGCAGCTTGGACAGCGCGAACACCGGGGAGCTGTTTTTT. The genes are TRBV7-2 and TRBJ2-2, with D possibly being TRBD1 (6 bases). V was clipped by 3 bases and J by 0 bases, with 8 bases between them. The germline CDR1 and CDR2 sequences are SGHTA and FQGNSA. CDR3 length: 15 amino acids.

CDR3 nucleotides: TGTGCCAGCAGTACCTTGACAGGGGGAACTGAAGCTTTCTTT. It encodes CASSTLTGGTEAFF. The chain joins TRBV28 to TRBJ1-1; 9 nucleotides agree with TRBD1. This CDR3 has 14 amino acids. Per the germline V gene, CDR1 is MDHEN and CDR2 is SYDVKM. The ends lost 5 bases at V and 5 bases at J; junction bases unmatched: 6.